The 23 T cell receptor beta chains in this list originate from one sample, sequenced in a study of identical twins. TCRdb recomputed calls from the 5' RACE reads with MiXCR, one row per CDR3 protein. The sample lists approximately 600,000 distinct CDR3 sequences; around a tenth were seen once. The same data also contributed to another study, on yellow fever vaccine responses in identical twins.

Sequenced: PBMCs. The origin of the receptors is a woman in her late teens or twenties in good health.

This clonotype showed up just a few times. The chain is built from TRBV12-3 or TRBV12-4 and TRBJ2-3; 9 positions match TRBD2. The junction had 10 bases not matched to a gene; V was cut back by 6 bases and J by 9 bases. This CDR3 contains 14 residues. The DNA for the CDR3 is TGTGCCAGCAGGAGAGGCGGGAGGGCCCAGACGCAGTATTTT. This translates into CASRRGGRAQTQYF.

The table lists this clonotype with many counts. V is TRBV5-1 and J is TRBJ2-5, with D unclear. V was pared by 1 base and J by 0 bases, with 10 bases between. The CDR3 length is 15 residues. Germline CDR1 and CDR2: SGHRS and YFSETQ. CDR3 DNA sequence: TGCGCCAGCAGCTTGCTTGACACCTACCAAGAGACCCAGTACTTC. Encoded protein: CASSLLDTYQETQYF.

Ten or more counts support this clonotype. The J gene is TRBJ2-3, the V gene TRBV12-3 or TRBV12-4, with D uncertain. Trimming took 0 bases from V and 6 from J, leaving 7 bases between them. The CDR3 sequence is 13 residues long. For the CDR3, the DNA is TGTGCCAGCAGTTTAGCGGGGAAGGATACGCAGTATTTT. Its translation is CASSLAGKDTQYF.

This chain connects TRBV5-5 to TRBJ2-1; D uncertain. Germline V gene sequence: CDR1 SGHKS, CDR2 YYEKEE (reference sequence). The CDR3 extends over 13 amino acids. V shed 8 bases and J shed 2 bases, with 11 bases lying between them. The CDR3 DNA is TGTGCCAGTACAGAGGTGGCCTACAATGAGCAGTTCTTC. Translating it yields CASTEVAYNEQFF.

This clonotype was observed at least ten times. The genes are TRBV4-2 and TRBJ2-3, with 9 bases lining up with TRBD1. V trimming: 3 bases; J trimming: 3 bases; junction bases outside the gene matches: 4. Germline V gene sequence: CDR1 LGHNA, CDR2 YNFKEQ. CDR3 length equals 15 residues. CDR3 bases: TGTGCCAGCAGCCAGTCAGGACAGGGGACAGATACGCAGTATTTT. It encodes CASSQSGQGTDTQYF.

CDR3 in amino acids: CATSRGRDGGYTF. The CDR3 nucleotides are TGTGCCACCAGCAGAGGTAGAGATGGCGGCTACACCTTC. This rearrangement joins TRBV15 to TRBJ1-2; D call uncertain. Germline V lookup: CDR1 LNHNV, CDR2 YYDKDF (reference sequence). The CDR3 has 13 amino acids. The ends were cut back, 1 base at V and 8 bases at J, with 11 bases in the middle.

Ten or more counts support this clonotype. This chain's CDR3 is CSARDMIEVYTGELFF. The CDR3 nucleotides are TGCAGTGCTAGAGATATGATAGAAGTCTACACCGGGGAGCTGTTTTTT. The chain is built from TRBV20-1 and TRBJ2-2; D remains ambiguous. V was shortened by 0 bases and J by 3 bases, with 14 bases between the two germline ends. Germline CDR1 is DFQATT and CDR2 is SNEGSKA (reference sequence). CDR3 length: 16 residues.

This clonotype was seen a few times. The chain recombines TRBV7-3 with TRBJ2-3; D is undetermined. Trimming cost V 5 bases and J 2 bases, with 17 bases left between them. The V gene's germline CDR1 is SGHTA and CDR2 FQGTGA. The CDR3 is 16 residues long. CDR3 protein: CASSPGPLGSTDTQYF. The CDR3 region has the DNA TGTGCCAGCAGCCCGGGCCCTTTGGGGTCCACAGATACGCAGTATTTT. Supplemented by reference TRBV7-3 and TRBJ2-3, the full variable domain reads GAGVSQTPSNKVTEKGKYVELRCDPISGHTALYWYRQSLGQGPEFLIYFQGTGAADDSGLPNDRFFAVRPEGSVSTLKIQRTERGDSAVYLCASSPGPLGSTDTQYFGPGTRLTVL.

The gene calls are TRBV29-1 and TRBJ2-1; D uncertain. Germline V gives CDR1 SQVTM, CDR2 ANQGSEA. The CDR3 covers 12 residues. The ends were cut back, 1 base at V and 6 bases at J, with 7 bases in the middle. CDR3 nucleotide sequence: TGCAGCGTTGAAGGACTTACCAATGAGCAGTTCTTC. The encoded protein is CSVEGLTNEQFF.

This clonotype was counted between two and nine times. The rearrangement uses TRBV20-1 and TRBJ2-3; 7 nucleotides match TRBD2. Germline V gene lookup returns CDR1 DFQATT and CDR2 SNEGSKA (reference sequence). This CDR3 is built from 11 residues. CDR3 region: CALRETDTQYF. The CDR3 DNA reads TGCGCCCTGCGGGAGACAGATACGCAGTATTTT.

This clonotype was found a few times. The chain recombines TRBV2 with TRBJ2-3; 12 bases are a match to TRBD2. The germline CDR1 and CDR2 sequences are SNHLY and FYNNEI. The CDR3 has 16 residues. Trimming removed 4 bases from V and 1 base from J; junction bases left unmatched: 3. The CDR3 sequence: CASSGLAGARTDTQYF. In DNA form, the CDR3 reads TGTGCCAGCAGTGGACTAGCGGGGGCTCGCACAGATACGCAGTATTTT.

At least ten counts were recorded for this clonotype. The chain uses TRBV29-1 and TRBJ2-7; the D is unclear. The CDR3 has 11 residues. Trimming took 4 bases from V and 2 from J, leaving 6 bases between them. CDR1 and CDR2 (germline): SQVTM, ANQGSEA. The CDR3 DNA follows: TGCAGCGTTGGACGGACCTACGAGCAGTACTTC. Translating it yields CSVGRTYEQYF.

A few counts support this clonotype. The rearrangement uses TRBV5-6 and TRBJ2-1; D unresolved. Germline V gene lookup returns CDR1 SGHDT and CDR2 YYEEEE. There are 15 residues in the CDR3. The V and J ends lost 8 bases and 0 bases respectively, with 15 bases between them. CDR3 in DNA: TGTGCCAGTAAAATGTGGGTAAGCTCCTACAATGAGCAGTTCTTC. It specifies CASKMWVSSYNEQFF.

This chain links TRBV29-1 with TRBJ2-3; no reliable D call. The CDR3 length is 18 residues. The V end lost 2 bases, the J end lost 1 base, and 22 bases lay between the germline ends. CDR1 and CDR2 from the germline V gene are SQVTM and ANQGSEA. Here the CDR3 DNA reads TGCAGCGTTGAACAACCGTCCTACCCCGTCTTTGGCACAGATACGCAGTATTTT. It codes for CSVEQPSYPVFGTDTQYF.

This clonotype showed up many times. The rearrangement joins TRBV7-2 to TRBJ1-4, with D possibly being TRBD1 (6 bases). This CDR3 contains 14 residues. CDR1 and CDR2 from the germline V gene are SGHTA and FQGNSA. The V end was cut by 8 bases, the J end by 8 bases, with 18 bases between. DNA of the CDR3: TGTGCCAGCGCTCTGAGTCGAGGGGGAGAAAAACTGTTTTTT. Protein: CASALSRGGEKLFF.

The chain employs TRBV12-3 or TRBV12-4 and TRBJ2-2, with 12 positions matching TRBD1. V lost 6 bases, J lost 2 bases, and 1 base stayed unmatched. The CDR3 consists of 15 residues. CDR3 DNA sequence: TGTGCCAGCAGGGGGACAGGGGGCAACACCGGGGAGCTGTTTTTT. It specifies CASRGTGGNTGELFF.

The chain is built from TRBV7-2 and TRBJ1-1; D perhaps matches TRBD1 (5 bases). The CDR3 runs 16 residues. The V and J ends lost 4 bases and 1 base respectively, with 16 bases between them. Germline V lookup: CDR1 SGHTA, CDR2 FQGNSA. Here the CDR3 DNA reads TGTGCCAGCAGCTCCCTTTCTCGGGGCCGGAACACTGAAGCTTTCTTT. Its translation: CASSSLSRGRNTEAFF.

This clonotype was recorded a few times. V usage is TRBV12-3 or TRBV12-4 and J usage is TRBJ2-7; possible D gene TRBD1, 6 bases. CDR3 length: 14 residues. Trimming left V 5 bases short and J 0 bases short, with 11 bases between. The CDR3 spells CASSGQTSSYEQYF. Written as DNA, the CDR3 is TGTGCCAGCAGTGGACAGACTTCCTCCTACGAGCAGTACTTC.

This clonotype has ten or more counts. The chain carries TRBV27 and TRBJ2-1; D is undetermined. Trimming took 0 bases from V and 2 from J, leaving 11 bases between them. The CDR3 runs to 16 residues. Germline CDR1 is MNHEY and CDR2 is SMNVEV (reference sequence). CDR3 amino acids: CASSLSLHHPYNEQFF. CDR3 in DNA: TGTGCCAGCAGTTTATCGCTCCACCACCCCTACAATGAGCAGTTCTTC.

This clonotype was recorded at least ten times. The J gene is TRBJ2-2, the V gene TRBV20-1, with 7 nucleotides matching TRBD1. The length of the CDR3 is 13 residues. The ends lost 7 bases at V and 1 base at J; junction bases unmatched: 3. The germline V gene encodes CDR1 DFQATT and CDR2 SNEGSKA (reference sequence). CDR3 protein: CSVRGQNTGELFF. The CDR3 DNA is TGCAGTGTGAGGGGGCAGAACACCGGGGAGCTGTTTTTT.

This CDR3 reads CASSQDTQGAYNEQFF. The CDR3 nucleotides read TGTGCCAGCAGCCAAGATACACAGGGAGCGTACAATGAGCAGTTCTTC. This chain joins TRBV4-2 and TRBJ2-1; a weak D match, TRBD1 (6 bases). The V gene lost 0 bases and the J gene lost 4 bases, with 13 bases spanning the gap. The germline gives CDR1 LGHNA, CDR2 YNFKEQ. This CDR3 contains 16 residues.

The chain couples TRBV19 to TRBJ2-1; 9 bases match TRBD2. The germline V gene encodes CDR1 LNHDA and CDR2 SQIVND (reference sequence). With V trimmed by 5 bases and J by 0 bases, 17 bases remained unmatched. The CDR3 has 20 amino acids. DNA of the CDR3: TGTGCCAGTAGTTCCCTGGCGAAGACTAGCGGCCCCAGCTCCTACAATGAGCAGTTCTTC. Residues: CASSSLAKTSGPSSYNEQFF.

The genes are TRBV15 and TRBJ2-3; D is uncertain. V dropped 1 base and J dropped 6 bases, with 5 bases sitting between them. The germline gives CDR1 LNHNV, CDR2 YYDKDF (reference sequence). The CDR3 runs to 12 residues. CDR3 sequence (DNA): TGTGCCACCAGCAGAGGTGGCGATACGCAGTATTTT. It codes for CATSRGGDTQYF.